The entry below describes one TCR beta chain. The sample holds other DNA sequences that translate to the same CDR3. This sample was taken from a study of blood T cell repertoires in COVID-19. CDR3 size: 12 residues. CDR1 is LNHDA, CDR2 SQIVND, per germline (reference sequence). Between the trimmed V and J ends, which lost 2 bases and 7 bases, there was a span of 6 bases. The protocol was immunoSEQ multiplex PCR, while the TCRdb copy is restricted to in-frame clones and leaves out a portion. The sample holds approximately 190,000 clones; about four fifths are singletons and the top ten take about 7.2%.

The rearrangement joins TRBV19 to TRBJ1-5; D unclear. Sequenced sample: peripheral blood. This sequence was found in a man in his 60s with acute or convalescent COVID-19. DNA for the CDR3: TGTGCCAGTAGTATATGGAGACAGCCCCAGCATTTT. The encoded protein is CASSIWRQPQHF.